One and the same sample provided the 17 T cell receptor beta chains below, sequenced in a study of blood T cell repertoires in COVID-19. Using immunoSEQ multiplex PCR, the repertoire was profiled, and TCRdb retains in-frame clones only, with some absent. There are more than 90,000 clones in the sample; 70% to 85% occur only once, and over 10% lies in the top ten. Sample: peripheral blood. The receptors originated from a human donor in a cohort sampled during active COVID-19.

The chain couples TRBV30 to TRBJ1-5; D is undetermined. This CDR3 has 13 residues. V was shortened by 5 bases and J by 0 bases, with 8 bases between the two germline ends. Per the germline V gene, CDR1 is GTSNPN and CDR2 is SVGIG (reference sequence). The CDR3 loop reads CAWSSGSNQPQHF. The DNA of the CDR3 is TGTGCCTGGTCTTCGGGTAGCAATCAGCCCCAGCATTTT.

The V call is TRBV4-2, the J call TRBJ2-3, with 11 nucleotides matching TRBD2. The CDR3 runs to 16 residues. V shed 4 bases, J shed 2 bases, and the junction held 5 bases outside the gene matches. Germline V gene lookup returns CDR1 LGHNA and CDR2 YNFKEQ. DNA for the CDR3: TGTGCCAGCAGCCCCCGGACTAGCGGGTACACAGATACGCAGTATTTT. Protein: CASSPRTSGYTDTQYF.

This sequence joins TRBV5-5 and TRBJ2-7; D ambiguous. Germline V lookup: CDR1 SGHKS, CDR2 YYEKEE (reference sequence). V shed 7 bases and J shed 5 bases, with 13 bases lying between them. CDR3 length equals 12 residues. The CDR3: CASVGSRHEQYF. The DNA of the CDR3 is TGTGCCAGCGTCGGGTCCCGGCACGAGCAGTACTTC.

The rearrangement joins TRBV15 to TRBJ1-5; possibly TRBD1 for D (6 bases). This CDR3 contains 17 residues. Germline assignment: CDR1 LNHNV and CDR2 YYDKDF (reference sequence). V lost 5 bases and J 0 bases, leaving 17 bases between the germline ends. CDR3 loop: CATSQRGGGYSNQPQHF. The CDR3 DNA follows: TGTGCCACCAGCCAGCGAGGGGGGGGATATAGCAATCAGCCCCAGCATTTT.

This rearrangement joins TRBV10-3 to TRBJ1-2, with D perhaps TRBD1 (6 bases). The germline CDR1 and CDR2 sequences are ENHRY and SYGVKD. V dropped 0 bases and J dropped 8 bases, with 16 bases sitting between them. The CDR3 has 15 residues. The CDR3 here is CAISESGPTGPGYTF. The CDR3 nucleotides read TGTGCCATCAGTGAGTCGGGGCCCACAGGGCCCGGCTACACCTTC.

V usage is TRBV12-3 or TRBV12-4 and J usage is TRBJ1-2, with TRBD1 as a possible D gene (6 bases). This CDR3 comprises 13 residues. Trimming shortened V by 5 bases and J by 4 bases, and 11 bases separated the two germline ends. CDR3: CASSNIQGYGYTF. The CDR3 bases are TGTGCCAGCAGTAACATACAGGGCTATGGCTACACCTTC.

V and J are TRBV7-9 and TRBJ1-1, with D perhaps matching TRBD1 (5 bases). V was clipped by 5 bases and J by 1 base, with 11 bases between them. Germline V gives CDR1 SEHNR, CDR2 FQNEAQ (reference sequence). CDR3 length: 14 residues. The CDR3 DNA sequence: TGTGCCAGCAGCCCTGGACAAAGGAACACTGAAGCTTTCTTT. This encodes CASSPGQRNTEAFF.

The chain employs TRBV6-5 and TRBJ1-1, with 7 bases identical to TRBD1. The CDR3 loop spans 14 amino acids. With 4 bases clipped from V and 5 bases from J, the junction kept 7 bases outside the gene matches. CDR1 and CDR2 (germline): MNHEY, SVGAGI. DNA of the CDR3: TGTGCCAGCAGTTTTTCAAGGGGGCGAACTGAAGCTTTCTTT. This gives the protein CASSFSRGRTEAFF.

The J gene is TRBJ2-7, the V gene TRBV5-1; weak D call: TRBD2 (6 bases). The CDR3 covers 15 residues. The germline CDR1 and CDR2 sequences are SGHRS and YFSETQ. V was cut by 0 bases and J by 1 base, with 11 bases left in between. CDR3 coding DNA: TGCGCCAGCAGCTTGGATTTAAGCGGGTCCTACGAGCAGTACTTC. It specifies CASSLDLSGSYEQYF.

A single count supports this clone. This chain joins TRBV24-1 and TRBJ2-7, with D tentatively TRBD1 (6 bases). Germline-derived CDR1 and CDR2 are KGHDR and SFDVKD. Trimming removed 2 bases from V and 0 bases from J, with 10 bases in between. The CDR3 has 15 residues. The CDR3 loop is CATSDSTGTSYEQYF. For the CDR3, the DNA is TGTGCCACCAGTGATTCTACAGGGACCTCCTACGAGCAGTACTTC.

This chain links TRBV27 with TRBJ2-7, with 11 bases that match TRBD1. The V gene's germline CDR1 is MNHEY and CDR2 SMNVEV (reference sequence). The CDR3 covers 16 residues. V shed 0 bases, J shed 1 base, and the junction held 2 bases outside the gene matches. The CDR3 nucleotides are TGTGCCAGCAGTTTATCGGGACAGGGGGTTTCCTACGAGCAGTACTTC. It codes for CASSLSGQGVSYEQYF.

J is TRBJ2-2 and V is TRBV5-4; D possibly corresponds to TRBD2 (5 bases). The germline V gene encodes CDR1 SGHNT and CDR2 YYREEE (reference sequence). The CDR3 loop spans 13 amino acids. V was shortened by 3 bases and J by 7 bases, with 10 bases between the two germline ends. The CDR3 bases are TGTGCCAGCAGCTCTTCGGGGTTCGGGGAGCTGTTTTTT. Its protein is CASSSSGFGELFF.

J is TRBJ2-2 and V is TRBV19, with 7 positions matching TRBD1. Looked up from germline, CDR1 is LNHDA and CDR2 is SQIVND (reference sequence). This CDR3 contains 15 residues. V was pared by 7 bases and J by 4 bases, with 9 bases of the junction left unmatched. The CDR3 sequence is CASNTGAIPTGELFF. In DNA form, the CDR3 reads TGTGCCAGTAACACAGGGGCTATCCCCACCGGGGAGCTGTTTTTT.

The chain links TRBV5-5 to TRBJ1-5, with 11 positions matching TRBD1. The CDR3 covers 16 residues. The V gene end was trimmed by 4 bases and the J gene end by 3 bases; junction bases not matched to a gene: 6. Per germline, CDR1 SGHKS and CDR2 YYEKEE (reference sequence). CDR3 nucleotides: TGTGCCAGCAGCCCGGGGACAGGGGGGCCCAATCAGCCCCAGCATTTT. Its translation: CASSPGTGGPNQPQHF. Filled out from reference TRBV5-5 and TRBJ1-5, the complete variable domain reads DAGVTQSPTHLIKTRGQQVTLRCSPISGHKSVSWYQQVLGQGPQFIFQYYEKEERGRGNFPDRFSARQFPNYSSELNVNALLLGDSALYLCASSPGTGGPNQPQHFGDGTRLSIL.

V is TRBV7-9 and J is TRBJ2-1; a weak D match, TRBD2 (5 bases). The V and J ends lost 2 bases and 8 bases respectively, with 10 bases between them. The CDR3 is 13 residues long. Germline CDR1 is SEHNR and CDR2 is FQNEAQ (reference sequence). CDR3 bases: TGTGCCAGCAGCTTATCCCTGCGGGATGAGCAGTTCTTC. Protein sequence: CASSLSLRDEQFF.

The rearrangement links TRBV4-1 to TRBJ1-2; D remains unclear. The germline V gene has CDR1 MGHRA and CDR2 YSYEKL. The CDR3 has 15 residues. Trimming took off 4 bases at V and 5 bases at J, with 17 bases between the two ends. CDR3 nucleotide sequence: TGCGCCAGCAGCCTAGATTCGGAGAGACTGTATGGCTACACCTTC. Translating it yields CASSLDSERLYGYTF.

The rearrangement links TRBV4-2 to TRBJ2-2; maybe TRBD1 (6 bases). The V gene's germline CDR1 is LGHNA and CDR2 YNFKEQ. The V end was cut by 0 bases, the J end by 0 bases, with 11 bases between. The CDR3 has 17 residues. CDR3 DNA sequence: TGTGCCAGCAGCCAAGAAGTACGGACAGCGAACACCGGGGAGCTGTTTTTT. Protein sequence: CASSQEVRTANTGELFF.